The 16 T cell receptor beta chains in this list originate from one sample, sequenced in a study of T cell responses to AZD1222 COVID-19 vaccine. Data came from immunoSEQ multiplex PCR; TCRdb stores just in-frame clones and leaves some out. The sample yields approximately 110,000 clones, about nine tenths seen once. The sample consisted of peripheral blood, taken on day 0 of AZD1222 vaccination. These receptors were collected from an adult in good health.

This chain links TRBV5-1 with TRBJ1-1, with D hard to call. Germline V gene sequence: CDR1 SGHRS, CDR2 YFSETQ. Trimming pared 0 bases from V and 4 bases from J, leaving 7 bases between. CDR3 length equals 13 residues. The CDR3 spells CASSLVRATEAFF. The CDR3 DNA is TGCGCCAGCAGCTTGGTCCGGGCCACTGAAGCTTTCTTT.

For the CDR3, the DNA is TGCGCCAGCAGCCACAAAACAGGCCCGACGAATGCTTCACCCCTCCACTTT. Residues: CASSHKTGPTNASPLHF. The chain carries TRBV4-3 and TRBJ1-6, with D perhaps TRBD1 (5 bases). V was trimmed by 3 bases and J by 9 bases, leaving 21 bases between them. The CDR3 is made up of 17 amino acids. CDR1 and CDR2 from the germline V gene are LGHNA and YSLEER.

To note about this clone: It is likely a read error, because the conserved phenylalanine at the end of the CDR3 is missing. Because the CDR3's place on the DNA is in doubt, the DNA is left out and the CDR3 is given as listed by TCRdb. The rearrangement uses TRBV27 and TRBJ2-7; TRBD2 is the table's D call, not checked against the DNA. Germline V CDR1 and CDR2: MNHEY, SMNVEV (reference sequence). Termini included, the CDR3 measures 15 amino acids. The CDR3 here is CASSPLGGWHGDQTS.

The gene calls are TRBV12-3 or TRBV12-4 and TRBJ2-1; D not resolved. The length of the CDR3 is 12 residues. Trimming removed 10 bases from V and 3 bases from J, with 10 bases in between. The CDR3 loop is CATAEIYNEQFF. CDR3 DNA sequence: TGTGCCACCGCGGAAATCTACAATGAGCAGTTCTTC.

This rearrangement joins TRBV30 to TRBJ2-3, with 9 bases identical to TRBD1. The CDR3 length is 14 residues. From germline, CDR1 is GTSNPN and CDR2 SVGIG (reference sequence). V was pared by 3 bases and J by 2 bases, with 3 bases of the junction left unmatched. This chain's CDR3 is CAWSRDRDTDTQYF. The CDR3 DNA sequence: TGTGCCTGGAGCCGGGACAGGGACACAGATACGCAGTATTTT.

The chain uses TRBV4-2 and TRBJ1-4, with D uncertain. Looked up from germline, CDR1 is LGHNA and CDR2 is YNFKEQ. CDR3 length: 15 residues. V was clipped by 0 bases and J by 4 bases, with 9 bases between them. In DNA form, the CDR3 reads TGTGCCAGCAGCCAAGATAAAGTTGATAATGAAAAACTGTTTTTT. It translates to CASSQDKVDNEKLFF.

This chain uses TRBV9 with TRBJ2-3; D is possibly TRBD1 (6 bases). The CDR3 totals 13 residues. Looked up from germline, CDR1 is SGDLS and CDR2 is YYNGEE. The V end lost 1 base, the J end lost 7 bases, and 10 bases lay between the germline ends. CDR3 sequence reads: CASSVQGRNTQYF. The DNA for the CDR3 is TGTGCCAGCAGCGTACAGGGGCGAAATACGCAGTATTTT. The whole variable domain, remainder taken from reference TRBV9 and TRBJ2-3, is DSGVTQTPKHLITATGQRVTLRCSPRSGDLSVYWYQQSLDQGLQFLIQYYNGEERAKGNILERFSAQQFPDLHSELNLSSLELGDSALYFCASSVQGRNTQYFGPGTRLTVL.

The genes are TRBV29-1 and TRBJ2-3, with 9 bases that match TRBD2. V lost 7 bases, J lost 4 bases, and 6 bases stayed unmatched. There are 13 residues in the CDR3. Looked up from germline, CDR1 is SQVTM and CDR2 is ANQGSEA. Here the CDR3 reads CSATSGGADTQYF. DNA of the CDR3: TGCAGCGCGACTAGCGGTGGGGCAGATACGCAGTATTTT.

The V gene is TRBV7-8, the J gene TRBJ2-3, with 10 bases lining up with TRBD2. V lost 5 bases, J lost 2 bases, and 4 bases stayed unmatched. Germline V CDR1 and CDR2: SGHVS, FQNEAQ. The length of the CDR3 is 15 residues. The CDR3 bases are TGTGCCAGCAGCGTTCTAGCGGGGGCCACAGATACGCAGTATTTT. The encoded protein is CASSVLAGATDTQYF.

The DNA of the CDR3 is TGTGCCAGCAGCCACACAGGGGCCACAGATACGCAGTATTTT. Protein product: CASSHTGATDTQYF. The V call is TRBV7-9, the J call TRBJ2-3, with 7 positions matching TRBD1. V lost 5 bases and J lost 2; bases outside the gene matches: 4. Germline CDR1 is SEHNR and CDR2 is FQNEAQ (reference sequence). The CDR3 consists of 14 residues.

The gene calls are TRBV30 and TRBJ2-7, with D perhaps matching TRBD1 (5 bases). The length of the CDR3 is 13 residues. Germline loops: CDR1 GTSNPN, CDR2 SVGIG (reference sequence). The V gene lost 0 bases and the J gene lost 6 bases, with 12 bases spanning the gap. For the CDR3, the DNA is TGTGCCTGGAGTGTGGGGCTGGGGTTCGAGCAGTACTTC. Protein sequence: CAWSVGLGFEQYF. Drawing the rest from reference TRBV30 and TRBJ2-7, the complete variable domain is SQTIHQWPATLVQPVGSPLSLECTVEGTSNPNLYWYRQAAGRGLQLLFYSVGIGQISSEVPQNLSASRPQDRQFILSSKKLLLSDSGFYLCAWSVGLGFEQYFGPGTRLTVT.

The chain employs TRBV27 and TRBJ2-7; either TRBD1 or TRBD2 may supply D (5 bases each). Germline V lookup: CDR1 MNHEY, CDR2 SMNVEV (reference sequence). This CDR3 has 17 amino acids. V shed 6 bases and J shed 2 bases, with 23 bases lying between them. The chain's CDR3 is CASRKVVTGQYAYEQYF. The CDR3 bases are TGTGCCAGCAGGAAAGTTGTAACGGGGCAATATGCCTACGAGCAGTACTTC.

The table lists this clone with a count of one. The gene calls are TRBV6-5 and TRBJ2-1; possible D gene TRBD2, 6 bases. V was shortened by 4 bases and J by 9 bases, with 16 bases between the two germline ends. Per the germline V gene, CDR1 is MNHEY and CDR2 is SVGAGI. The CDR3 covers 14 residues. CDR3 DNA: TGTGCCAGCAGTTCGCGGGGCTCCCAGCGTGAGCAGTTCTTC. Its protein product is CASSSRGSQREQFF.

The V and J genes are TRBV2 and TRBJ2-1; unclear D gene. The CDR3 consists of 13 residues. Germline V gene lookup returns CDR1 SNHLY and CDR2 FYNNEI. Trimming took off 4 bases at V and 3 bases at J, with 7 bases between the two ends. CDR3 DNA: TGTGCCAGCAGTGGTTACAGCTACAATGAGCAGTTCTTC. This encodes CASSGYSYNEQFF.

This chain joins TRBV19 and TRBJ1-5, with D maybe TRBD1 (5 bases). The CDR3 sequence is 15 residues long. Deletions cut 7 bases from V and 1 base from J, with 14 bases between. Germline V gene sequence: CDR1 LNHDA, CDR2 SQIVND (reference sequence). The CDR3 protein is CASTDDRTSNQPQHF. The CDR3 region has the DNA TGTGCCAGTACCGATGACAGAACCAGCAATCAGCCCCAGCATTTT.

CDR3 sequence: CASSHPDRGYEQYF. The CDR3 region has the DNA TGCGCCAGCAGCCACCCGGACAGGGGGTACGAGCAGTACTTC. This chain uses TRBV4-1 with TRBJ2-7, with TRBD1 matching 10 bases. Germline V gene data show CDR1 as MGHRA and CDR2 as YSYEKL. The trim removed 3 bases at V and 4 bases at J, leaving 3 bases unmatched. This CDR3 spans 14 amino acids.